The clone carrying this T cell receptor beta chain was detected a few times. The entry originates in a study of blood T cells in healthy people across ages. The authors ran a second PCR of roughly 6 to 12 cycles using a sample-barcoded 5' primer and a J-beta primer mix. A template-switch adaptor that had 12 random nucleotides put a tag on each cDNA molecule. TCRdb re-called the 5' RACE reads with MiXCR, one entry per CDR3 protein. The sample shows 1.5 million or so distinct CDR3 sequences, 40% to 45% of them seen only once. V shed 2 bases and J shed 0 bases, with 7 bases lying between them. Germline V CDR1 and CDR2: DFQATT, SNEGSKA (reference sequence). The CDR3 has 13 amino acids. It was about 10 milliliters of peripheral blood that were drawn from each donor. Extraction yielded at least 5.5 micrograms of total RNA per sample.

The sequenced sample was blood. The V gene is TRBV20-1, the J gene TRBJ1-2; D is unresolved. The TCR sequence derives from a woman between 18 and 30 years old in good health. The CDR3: CSARIHANYGYTF. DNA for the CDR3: TGCAGTGCTAGAATACACGCTAACTATGGCTACACCTTC.